This TCR beta chain originates from a study of tumor-infiltrating lymphocytes in oesophageal squamous cell carcinoma. The CDR3 is 16 amino acids. With 2 bases clipped from V and 3 bases from J, the junction kept 8 bases outside the gene matches. Each CDR3 protein is one row after TCRdb ran MiXCR on the PCR reads. The sample contains 15,000 to 20,000 distinct CDR3 sequences, around 43% of which appear only once. This chain uses TRBV12-3 or TRBV12-4 with TRBJ2-7; 9 nucleotides align to TRBD2. The sample consisted of normal esophageal tissue next to the tumor. This sequence originates from a female donor with esophageal squamous cell carcinoma. The CDR3 spells CASSLTGLAIGYEQYF. The CDR3 DNA reads as TGTGCCAGCAGTTTAACGGGACTAGCCATCGGCTACGAGCAGTACTTC.